This T cell receptor (beta chain) originates from a study of blood T cell repertoires in COVID-19. As for the study in general: Sites in the United States, Italy and Spain provided acute and convalescent COVID-19 samples. The cDNA or gDNA used as material had been derived from T cells, B-cell-depleted T cells, or PBMCs.

J was trimmed by 4 bases and V by 0 bases; bases with no gene match: 12. Germline V gene sequence: CDR1 SGHAT, CDR2 FQNNGV. This CDR3 contains 18 residues. TCRdb's table, derived via immunoSEQ multiplex PCR, lists solely in-frame clones and lacks some. The repertoire holds about 42,000 clones, 88% seen once, with just under 2.5% in the top ten. The clonotype comes from a human donor in a cohort sampled during active COVID-19. The sample taken for sequencing was peripheral blood. V gene TRBV11-2 combines with J gene TRBJ2-5; 9 positions agree with TRBD2. The chain's CDR3 is CASSLDAAGGIIGETQYF. The DNA of the CDR3 is TGTGCCAGCAGCTTAGATGCTGCGGGGGGGATAATTGGAGAGACCCAGTACTTC.